This T cell receptor beta chain comes out of a study of vaccination effects on CD4 cells after COVID-19. Study details: Specimens were obtained from a couple of convalescent patients 16 days and one week prior to vaccination.

The repertoire was sequenced with immunoSEQ multiplex PCR; TCRdb's copy has only in-frame clones and lacks some. Here the sample spans 70,000 or so clones, over 65% being singletons. In regard to this clone: Antigen unknown.

Peptide-pool stimulation followed by sequencing identified expanded antigen-specific CD4+ clonotypes in the ViraFEST assay. A 10-day culture period preceded the isolation of CD4+ T cells. SARS-CoV-2 infected the person between March and December 2020, as confirmed by PCR. Some 2.2 million PBMC per well were cultured with approximately 9 IU/ml IL-2 and roughly 10 ug/ml peptides. The study, taken as a whole, reports: Substantial clonal contraction characterized both infection- and vaccine-induced clones late after vaccination.

Germline loops: CDR1 SGHRS, CDR2 YFSETQ. V was shortened by 3 bases and J by 0 bases, with 10 bases between the two germline ends. The CDR3 runs to 14 residues. The sequences come from CD4+ T cells from PBMCs cultured with HIV peptides, collected before COVID-19 vaccination. Subset: HIV-1 Nef peptide pool negative control/reference culture. The sequence derives from a human donor who had a prior SARS-CoV-2 infection. This chain links TRBV5-1 with TRBJ2-7; D might be TRBD1 (6 bases). The CDR3 nucleotides are TGCGCCAGCAGCTCAAGGACAGACTCCTACGAGCAGTACTTC. It codes for CASSSRTDSYEQYF.